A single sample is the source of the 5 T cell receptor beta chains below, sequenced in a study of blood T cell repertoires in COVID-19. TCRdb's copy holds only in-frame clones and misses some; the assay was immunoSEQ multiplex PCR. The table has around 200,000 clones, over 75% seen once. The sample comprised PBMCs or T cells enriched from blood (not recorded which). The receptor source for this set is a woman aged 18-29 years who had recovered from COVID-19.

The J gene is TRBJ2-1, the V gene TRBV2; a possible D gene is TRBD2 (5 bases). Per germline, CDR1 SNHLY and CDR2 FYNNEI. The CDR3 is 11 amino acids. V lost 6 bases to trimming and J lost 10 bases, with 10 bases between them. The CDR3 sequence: CASSLRLEQFF. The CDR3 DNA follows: TGTGCCAGCAGCCTACGACTAGAGCAGTTCTTC.

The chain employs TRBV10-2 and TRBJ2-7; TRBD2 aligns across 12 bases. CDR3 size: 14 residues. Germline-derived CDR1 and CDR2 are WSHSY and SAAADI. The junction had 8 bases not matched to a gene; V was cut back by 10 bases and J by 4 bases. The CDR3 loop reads CAISTSGSSYEQYF. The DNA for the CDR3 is TGCGCCATTTCGACTAGCGGGAGTAGTTACGAGCAGTACTTC.

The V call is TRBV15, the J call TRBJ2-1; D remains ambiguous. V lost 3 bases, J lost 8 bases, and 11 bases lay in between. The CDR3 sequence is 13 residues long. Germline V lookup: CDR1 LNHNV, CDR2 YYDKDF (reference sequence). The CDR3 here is CATSRRVVDEQFF. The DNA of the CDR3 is TGTGCCACCAGCAGGAGAGTTGTGGATGAGCAGTTCTTC.

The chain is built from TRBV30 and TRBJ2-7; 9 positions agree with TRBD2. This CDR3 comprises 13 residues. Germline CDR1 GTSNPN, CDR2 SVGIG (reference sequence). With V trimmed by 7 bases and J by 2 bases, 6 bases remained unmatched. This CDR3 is CASGLAGTYEQYF. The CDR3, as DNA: TGTGCCTCTGGTCTAGCGGGGACCTACGAGCAGTACTTC.

The CDR3 sequence: CASSIGGSRNQPQHF. For the CDR3, the DNA is TGTGCCAGTAGTATTGGAGGGAGTCGCAATCAGCCCCAGCATTTT. V usage is TRBV19 and J usage is TRBJ1-5; D ambiguous. V dropped 3 bases and J dropped 2 bases, with 11 bases sitting between them. CDR1 LNHDA and CDR2 SQIVND come from the germline V gene (reference sequence). This CDR3 contains 15 residues. The entire variable domain, with the rest obtained from reference TRBV19 and TRBJ1-5, is as follows: DGGITQSPKYLFRKEGQNVTLSCEQNLNHDAMYWYRQDPGQGLRLIYYSQIVNDFQKGDIAEGYSVSREKKESFPLTVTSAQKNPTAFYLCASSIGGSRNQPQHFGDGTRLSIL.